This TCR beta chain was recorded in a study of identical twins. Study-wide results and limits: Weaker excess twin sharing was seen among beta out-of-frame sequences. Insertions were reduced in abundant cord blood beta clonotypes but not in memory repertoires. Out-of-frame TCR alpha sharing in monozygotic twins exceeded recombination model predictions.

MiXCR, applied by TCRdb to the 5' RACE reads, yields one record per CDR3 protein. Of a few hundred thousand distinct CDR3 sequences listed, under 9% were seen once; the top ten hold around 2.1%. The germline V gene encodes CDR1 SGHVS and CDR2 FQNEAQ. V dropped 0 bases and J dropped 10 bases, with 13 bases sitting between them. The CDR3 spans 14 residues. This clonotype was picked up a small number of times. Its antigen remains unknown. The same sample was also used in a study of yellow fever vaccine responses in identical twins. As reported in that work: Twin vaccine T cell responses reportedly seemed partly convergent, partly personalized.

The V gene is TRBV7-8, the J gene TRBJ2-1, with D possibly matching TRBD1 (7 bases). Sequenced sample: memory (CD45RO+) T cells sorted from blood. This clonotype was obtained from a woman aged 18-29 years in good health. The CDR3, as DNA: TGTGCCAGCAGCTTAGCAGGGGGCCGGGGGGAGCAGTTCTTC. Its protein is CASSLAGGRGEQFF.